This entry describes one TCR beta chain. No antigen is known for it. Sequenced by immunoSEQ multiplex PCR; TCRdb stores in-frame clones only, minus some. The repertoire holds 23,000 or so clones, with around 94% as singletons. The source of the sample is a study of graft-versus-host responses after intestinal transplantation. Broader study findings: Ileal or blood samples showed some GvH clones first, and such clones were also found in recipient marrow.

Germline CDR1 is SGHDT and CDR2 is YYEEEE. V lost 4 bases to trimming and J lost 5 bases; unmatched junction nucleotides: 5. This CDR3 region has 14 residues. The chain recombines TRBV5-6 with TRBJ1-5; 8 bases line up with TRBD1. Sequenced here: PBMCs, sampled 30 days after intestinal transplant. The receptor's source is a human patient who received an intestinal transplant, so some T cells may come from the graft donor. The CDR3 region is CASSVGQGHQPQHF. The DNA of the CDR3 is TGTGCCAGCAGCGTAGGACAGGGCCATCAGCCCCAGCATTTT.